These 13 T cell receptor beta chains were sequenced from one sample in a study of CD8 T cells in Susac syndrome. With random hexamers, reverse transcription was performed on about 0.45 to 1 ug of RNA. MiXCR, applied by TCRdb to the immunoSEQ multiplex PCR reads, yields one record per CDR3 protein. The table records 95,000 to 150,000 distinct CDR3 sequences, 90% to 95% of them present only once. Sequencing input: CD8+ T cells from PBMCs. Receptors originate from a human donor with multiple sclerosis.

The genes are TRBV20-1 and TRBJ1-2; 7 bases map to TRBD1. This CDR3 spans 14 amino acids. V dropped 2 bases and J dropped 4; count of bases not matched to a gene: 7. The germline V gene has CDR1 DFQATT and CDR2 SNEGSKA (reference sequence). The CDR3 here is CSARHPDRRYGYTF. The CDR3 region has the DNA TGCAGTGCTAGACACCCGGACAGGCGCTATGGCTACACCTTC.

J is TRBJ2-5 and V is TRBV7-9, with 10 bases lining up with TRBD1. Germline CDR1 SEHNR, CDR2 FQNEAQ (reference sequence). The CDR3 loop spans 15 amino acids. The J segment lost 4 bases and the V segment lost 5 bases, leaving 7 bases of the junction unmatched. CDR3 bases: TGTGCCAGCAGCAAGGGACAGGGGAATTTAGAGACCCAGTACTTC. As protein: CASSKGQGNLETQYF.

The V gene is TRBV10-2, the J gene TRBJ1-1; no firm D call. The CDR3 is 11 residues long. Germline CDR1 is WSHSY and CDR2 is SAAADI. Trimming pared 6 bases from V and 1 base from J, leaving 3 bases between. CDR3 sequence: CASRGNTEAFF. For the CDR3, the DNA is TGCGCCAGCAGAGGGAACACTGAAGCTTTCTTT.

The rearrangement joins TRBV9 to TRBJ2-2; 11 positions agree with TRBD2. The germline gives CDR1 SGDLS, CDR2 YYNGEE. V lost 4 bases to trimming and J lost 7 bases; unmatched junction nucleotides: 15. This CDR3 has 18 amino acids. The CDR3 protein is CASSPARASGGQSGELFF. In DNA, the CDR3 is TGTGCCAGCAGCCCGGCGAGAGCTAGCGGGGGGCAAAGCGGGGAGCTGTTTTTT.

The CDR3 DNA sequence: TGTGCCACCCACTCACTAGCGAGTGAGCAGTTCTTC. It is translated as CATHSLASEQFF. The rearrangement links TRBV6-1 to TRBJ2-1, with 7 bases matching TRBD2. From germline, CDR1 is MNHNS and CDR2 SASEGT. The CDR3 runs 12 residues. Trimming took 10 bases from V and 9 from J; bases not matched to a gene: 9.

The chain has TRBV9 and TRBJ2-1, with 9 bases that match TRBD2. The CDR3 length is 15 residues. The ends lost 4 bases at V and 6 bases at J; junction bases unmatched: 8. Germline values: CDR1 SGDLS, CDR2 YYNGEE. CDR3 in DNA: TGTGCCAGCAGCCCCTGGACTAGCGCCGGCAATGAGCAGTTCTTC. It is translated as CASSPWTSAGNEQFF. Drawing the rest from reference TRBV9 and TRBJ2-1, the complete variable domain is DSGVTQTPKHLITATGQRVTLRCSPRSGDLSVYWYQQSLDQGLQFLIQYYNGEERAKGNILERFSAQQFPDLHSELNLSSLELGDSALYFCASSPWTSAGNEQFFGPGTRLTVL.

V gene TRBV5-6 combines with J gene TRBJ2-2; 7 nucleotides align to TRBD2. There are 15 residues in the CDR3. Germline CDR1 reads SGHDT; CDR2 reads YYEEEE. Trimming at V came to 3 bases and at J to 6 bases, leaving 8 bases not matched to a gene. CDR3 region: CASSSTGRPPGELFF. The CDR3 nucleotides are TGTGCCAGCAGCTCCACCGGGAGGCCCCCCGGGGAGCTGTTTTTT.

The chain couples TRBV4-1 to TRBJ2-7; 7 bases are a match to TRBD1. After removal of 0 bases from V and 3 bases from J, the junction contained 2 bases not matched to a gene. The CDR3 length is 14 residues. The germline gives CDR1 MGHRA, CDR2 YSYEKL. CDR3 in amino acids: CASSQEGDSYEQYF. Here the CDR3 DNA reads TGCGCCAGCAGCCAAGAGGGGGACAGCTACGAGCAGTACTTC.

The gene calls are TRBV25-1 and TRBJ1-5, with D possibly being TRBD1 (5 bases). This CDR3 has 15 residues. V was shortened by 3 bases and J by 0 bases, with 9 bases between the two germline ends. Per germline, CDR1 MGHDK and CDR2 SYGVNS. CDR3 bases: TGTGCCAGCAGTGATACCGGACATAGCAATCAGCCCCAGCATTTT. Protein: CASSDTGHSNQPQHF.

CDR3 region: CASSLGPQGAHVSDYGYTF. In nucleotides, the CDR3 is TGTGCCAGCAGCTTGGGACCTCAGGGGGCGCACGTCTCGGACTATGGCTACACCTTC. The chain is built from TRBV5-4 and TRBJ1-2; 8 nucleotides match TRBD1. After removal of 0 bases from V and 3 bases from J, the junction contained 16 bases not matched to a gene. This CDR3 region has 19 residues. The germline CDR1 and CDR2 sequences are SGHNT and YYREEE (reference sequence).

V gene TRBV5-1 combines with J gene TRBJ1-1; D call uncertain. This CDR3 region has 14 residues. Germline V lookup: CDR1 SGHRS, CDR2 YFSETQ. The V and J ends lost 0 bases and 4 bases respectively, with 10 bases between them. The CDR3 coding sequence is TGCGCCAGCAGCTTGGCGCCAGAAAGCACTGAAGCTTTCTTT. Its translation is CASSLAPESTEAFF.

This sequence joins TRBV15 and TRBJ2-1; D could derive from TRBD1 or TRBD2 (6 bases each). In germline, CDR1 is LNHNV, CDR2 YYDKDF (reference sequence). The ends were cut back, 3 bases at V and 5 bases at J, with 11 bases in the middle. The CDR3 extends over 14 amino acids. The CDR3 reads CATSRGGTDNEQFF. In DNA form, the CDR3 reads TGTGCCACCAGCAGGGGGGGCACCGACAATGAGCAGTTCTTC.

To note about this clonotype: No conserved phenylalanine or tryptophan ends this CDR3, so it is likely a read error. The chain couples TRBV7-9 to TRBJ2-5; 11 nucleotides match TRBD1. V was pared by 5 bases and J by 11 bases, with 10 bases of the junction left unmatched. The length of the CDR3 is 14 residues. Looked up from germline, CDR1 is SEHNR and CDR2 is FQNEAQ (reference sequence). This chain's CDR3 is CASSPDRGRKEQYV. In DNA form, the CDR3 reads TGTGCCAGCAGCCCGGACAGGGGGCGGAAGGAGCAGTACGTC.